These T cell receptor beta chains were read from a single sample in a study of OX40 agonist ivuxolimab in advanced cancers. Clones were sequenced by immunoSEQ multiplex PCR, and TCRdb holds only the in-frame ones, with some missing. The sample comprises some 76,000 clones, 86% of which are singletons, and under 0.85% rests with the top ten. The sequencing here drew on CD4+ or CD8+ T cells sorted from blood, taken in a trial of the OX40 agonist ivuxolimab. These TCRs come from an adult with an advanced solid tumor such as melanoma, head and neck, liver or kidney cancer. The conserved cysteine and the conserved F or W are not part of the CDR3 here.

J	V	length	CDR3
TRBJ1-4	TRBV27	13	ASSTGGATNEKLF
TRBJ2-3	TRBV5-4	12	ASSTRTGTDTQY
TRBJ2-5	TRBV7-7	13	ASSLRGRLQETQY
TRBJ1-1	TRBV5-8	11	ASSGAWGGEAF
TRBJ1-1	TRBV7-9	10	ASSLLGSEAF
TRBJ1-1	TRBV5-4	15	ASSVVLSGSRLPEAF
TRBJ1-2	TRBV30	10	AWNGVNYGYT
TRBJ2-1	TRBV30	13	AWGLGGHVMDEQF
TRBJ2-7	TRBV5-1	17	ASSSSLTIPTVRDYEQY
TRBJ1-3	TRBV11-2	14	ASSPGTDFHGNTIY
TRBJ2-7	TRBV1	7	TSRYEQY
TRBJ2-1	TRBV29-1	16	SVEDQGLAGGGYNEQF
TRBJ2-2	TRBV28	12	ASNRGTYTGELF
TRBJ2-3	TRBV1	16	TSSHGTSGGPSTDTQY
TRBJ2-1	TRBV5-5	11	ASSLRPYNEQF
TRBJ2-2	TRBV7-2	14	ASSLFPLPNTGELF
TRBJ2-7	TRBV7-2	12	ASSRDPLNYEQY
TRBJ2-7	TRBV7-2	11	ASSSPPSYEQY
TRBJ1-1	TRBV6-1	11	ASSEYTNTEAF
TRBJ1-1	TRBV29-1	9	SVARKGSAF
TRBJ2-1	TRBV7-9	10	ASSLQGYEQF
TRBJ1-1	TRBV19	11	ASSMVGGYEAF
TRBJ2-3	TRBV7-9	13	ASSFGGGGTDTQY
TRBJ1-3	TRBV7-7	12	ASSLNPTGNTIY
TRBJ2-7	TRBV6-5	11	ASSADRGYEQY
TRBJ2-7	TRBV7-3	11	ASSLTGTTAKY
TRBJ2-7	TRBV4-2	13	ASSQALAAAYEQY
TRBJ2-3	TRBV18	11	ASSLTSTDTQY
TRBJ1-1	TRBV28	9	ASTLDVEAF
TRBJ1-4	TRBV5-1	14	ASSLDVGATNEKLF
TRBJ2-1	TRBV5-1	15	ASGLAGGPHSYNEQF
TRBJ1-1	TRBV10-3	12	AISEWEGETEAF
TRBJ2-3	TRBV6-5	12	ASSYGNRVDTQY
TRBJ1-4	TRBV4-3	14	ASSQDSGTGTEKLF
TRBJ2-3	TRBV11-3	11	ASSFGFTDTQY
TRBJ2-3	TRBV27	14	ASSLSGGQMLYTQY
TRBJ2-3	TRBV5-4	16	ASSFRSGASGSTDTQY
TRBJ2-4	TRBV9	14	ASSVSWGQAKNIQY
TRBJ2-1	TRBV13	12	ASSLGQGNNEQF
TRBJ2-7	TRBV5-1	10	ASSLDRGEQY
TRBJ2-7	TRBV7-9	13	ASSWVIGPTYEQY
TRBJ2-7	TRBV9	13	ASSVGTGGFYEQY
TRBJ2-3	TRBV4-1	13	ASSNRQGETDTQY
TRBJ1-2	TRBV5-5	12	ASSMGTGGNSYT
TRBJ2-1	TRBV19	13	ASSIGGGANNEQF
TRBJ2-5	TRBV19	15	ASSIPGLAGGQETQY